This T cell receptor beta chain was sequenced during a study of blood T cells in healthy people across ages. Study-wide findings and caveats: Researchers said unsorted PBMCs prevented a conclusive naive versus antigen-experienced comparison. Changes seen in expanded clonotypes were possibly confounded by donor CMV status left unknown.

This clonotype was detected many times. Its specificity is unknown. Then a second PCR, running roughly 7 to 12 cycles, was carried out with a sample-barcoded 5' primer and a J-beta primer mix. Every molecule of cDNA carried a tag from a template-switch adaptor with 12 random nucleotides. TCRdb called the 5' RACE reads again in MiXCR, with one record for every CDR3 protein. The sample holds 1.5 million to 2 million distinct CDR3 sequences, 28% seen once. The junction had 6 bases not matched to a gene; V was cut back by 1 base and J by 7 bases. The CDR3 covers 16 residues. J is TRBJ2-1 and V is TRBV12-3 or TRBV12-4; 11 bases are a match to TRBD1. The sequence was collected from a woman aged 25 to 39 in good health. Input material: blood. The CDR3 protein is CASSLDGQGARNEQFF. The CDR3 bases are TGTGCCAGCAGTTTAGATGGACAGGGGGCGAGGAATGAGCAGTTCTTC.